The present TCR beta chain was sequenced within a study of blood T cell repertoires in COVID-19. Looking at the study overall: The study drew acute and convalescent COVID-19 samples from the United States, Italy and Spain. Sample material is recorded as cDNA or gDNA derived from T cells, B-cell-depleted T cells, or PBMCs.

The CDR3 covers 16 residues. Germline V gene lookup returns CDR1 MGHRA and CDR2 YSYEKL. Trimming cost V 4 bases and J 2 bases, with 17 bases left between them. In the source study's methods: Nucleated cell counts were estimated from reference gene primer amplification. Some clones are missing from TCRdb's copy, which holds only in-frame ones; the method was immunoSEQ multiplex PCR. Clonal size and the V and J genes are those of that table, whereas D and trimming came from the DNA. Here the sample spans over 100,000 clones, 80% to 90% being singletons. The sequenced sample consisted of peripheral blood. The genes are TRBV4-1 and TRBJ1-1; D perhaps matches TRBD1 (5 bases). The TCR sequence derives from a man over 45 with active COVID-19. This CDR3 reads CASSPPLTATNTEAFF. The CDR3 region has the DNA TGCGCCAGCAGCCCCCCCCTGACAGCAACCAACACTGAAGCTTTCTTT.